The 27 T cell receptor beta chains below all came from one sample that was sequenced in a study of T cell responses to AZD1222 COVID-19 vaccine. Some clones are missing from TCRdb's copy, which holds only in-frame ones; the method was immunoSEQ multiplex PCR. This sample has 100,000 to 150,000 clones, with roughly 89% found just once. The specimen comprised peripheral blood, sampled on day 0 of AZD1222 vaccination. These receptors were obtained from an adult in good health.

The chain is built from TRBV3-1 (or the pseudogene TRBV3-2) and TRBJ1-6; D possibly corresponds to TRBD1 (5 bases). There are 16 residues in the CDR3. CDR1 and CDR2 from the germline V gene are LGHDT and YNNKEL (reference sequence). Trimming cost V 1 base and J 4 bases, with 11 bases left between them. The CDR3 loop is CASSQGGARYNSPLHF. CDR3 coding DNA: TGTGCCAGCAGCCAAGGAGGGGCCCGGTATAATTCACCCCTCCACTTT.

The chain couples TRBV29-1 to TRBJ1-1; no clear D. The V and J ends lost 5 bases and 0 bases respectively, with 10 bases between them. Germline V CDR1 and CDR2: SQVTM, ANQGSEA. The CDR3 is made up of 13 amino acids. CDR3 coding DNA: TGCAGCGTTTGTCAGGCAATGAACACTGAAGCTTTCTTT. Protein: CSVCQAMNTEAFF.

The J gene is TRBJ2-1, the V gene TRBV27; D is undetermined. Germline V lookup: CDR1 MNHEY, CDR2 SMNVEV (reference sequence). CDR3 length equals 11 residues. Trimming pared 6 bases from V and 12 bases from J, leaving 12 bases between. The CDR3 bases are TGTGCCAGCAGGTACCTCAACGGGCAGTTCTTC. As protein: CASRYLNGQFF.

The chain is built from TRBV4-2 and TRBJ1-5, with D perhaps matching TRBD1 (6 bases). CDR1 is LGHNA and CDR2 is YNFKEQ in the germline V gene. The CDR3 loop spans 16 amino acids. The V gene lost 0 bases and the J gene lost 4 bases, with 13 bases spanning the gap. CDR3 bases: TGTGCCAGCAGCCAAGATTTTGGCAGGGGAAATCAGCCCCAGCATTTT. This codes for CASSQDFGRGNQPQHF.

The chain has TRBV7-4 and TRBJ1-1; D remains ambiguous. CDR1 SGHVT and CDR2 SQSDAQ come from the germline V gene. The CDR3 is made up of 16 amino acids. With 1 base removed from V and 0 bases from J, the gap between germline ends came to 12 bases. The DNA of the CDR3 is TGTGCCAGCAGCTTAGTAGTGATGAGGTTGAACACTGAAGCTTTCTTT. It specifies CASSLVVMRLNTEAFF.

This clone showed up just once. This sequence joins TRBV3-1 (or the pseudogene TRBV3-2) and TRBJ1-3, with D possibly matching TRBD1 (5 bases). Germline V gene data show CDR1 as LGHDT and CDR2 as YNNKEL (reference sequence). Deletions cut 4 bases from V and 0 bases from J, with 13 bases between. CDR3 length: 16 residues. The CDR3 sequence is CASSPKGSFSGNTIYF. The CDR3, as DNA: TGTGCCAGCAGCCCTAAGGGGTCCTTCTCTGGAAACACCATATATTTT.

The chain joins TRBV4-1 to TRBJ1-1; no reliable D call. This CDR3 region has 14 residues. V dropped 0 bases and J dropped 1 base, with 6 bases sitting between them. Germline V gene sequence: CDR1 MGHRA, CDR2 YSYEKL. CDR3 protein: CASSQEGPNTEAFF. The CDR3 bases are TGCGCCAGCAGCCAAGAAGGGCCGAACACTGAAGCTTTCTTT.

V is TRBV12-3 or TRBV12-4 and J is TRBJ2-3; no clear D gene. V lost 4 bases and J 11 bases, leaving 13 bases between the germline ends. CDR3 size: 12 residues. The DNA of the CDR3 is TGTGCCAGCAGTTCTGACATGGCTGTGCAGTATTTT. It is translated as CASSSDMAVQYF.

The chain couples TRBV28 to TRBJ2-5, with D possibly called TRBD1 or TRBD2 (5 bases each). Germline CDR1 and CDR2: MDHEN and SYDVKM. V was shortened by 4 bases and J by 7 bases, with 22 bases between the two germline ends. This CDR3 spans 16 amino acids. CDR3 sequence (DNA): TGTGCCAGCAGTTCCTCTCGGGACGGTGGACATTGGACCCAGTACTTC. As protein: CASSSSRDGGHWTQYF. Full variable domain (remainder filled in from reference TRBV28 and TRBJ2-5): DVKVTQSSRYLVKRTGEKVFLECVQDMDHENMFWYRQDPGLGLRLIYFSYDVKMKEKGDIPEGYSVSREKKERFSLILESASTNQTSMYLCASSSSRDGGHWTQYFGPGTRLLVL.

This chain uses TRBV5-1 with TRBJ2-3; 7 bases map to TRBD1. Germline V gene sequence: CDR1 SGHRS, CDR2 YFSETQ. V was clipped by 1 base and J by 2 bases; unmatched bases: 4. The length of the CDR3 is 15 residues. The CDR3 sequence: CASSLTGQLTDTQYF. Here the CDR3 DNA reads TGCGCCAGCAGCTTGACGGGACAGCTCACAGATACGCAGTATTTT.

This chain connects TRBV11-2 to TRBJ1-6; D gene uncertain. The CDR3 totals 13 residues. Trimming shortened V by 2 bases and J by 3 bases, and 2 bases separated the two germline ends. The germline V gene encodes CDR1 SGHAT and CDR2 FQNNGV. This CDR3 reads CASSLSYNSPLHF. In nucleotides, the CDR3 is TGTGCCAGCAGCTTAAGCTATAATTCACCCCTCCACTTT.

This clone was recorded a few times. The chain has TRBV7-9 and TRBJ1-2, with D unresolved. Germline assignment: CDR1 SEHNR and CDR2 FQNEAQ (reference sequence). The length of the CDR3 is 13 residues. The V end was cut by 1 base, the J end by 7 bases, with 10 bases between. The CDR3, as DNA: TGTGCCAGCAGCTTAGGGGGATTAGGTGGCTACACCTTC. This gives the protein CASSLGGLGGYTF.

The J gene is TRBJ1-2, the V gene TRBV9, with D possibly matching TRBD1 (6 bases). Germline V gives CDR1 SGDLS, CDR2 YYNGEE. This CDR3 is built from 12 residues. The V and J ends lost 8 bases and 3 bases respectively, with 11 bases between them. CDR3 in amino acids: CASSQGYYGYTF. The DNA of the CDR3 is TGTGCCAGTTCACAGGGCTACTATGGCTACACCTTC.

The chain has TRBV5-1 and TRBJ2-7; no clear D gene. The CDR3 loop spans 11 amino acids. CDR1 SGHRS and CDR2 YFSETQ come from the germline V gene. Between the trimmed V and J ends, which lost 5 bases and 0 bases, there was a span of 3 bases. Written as DNA, the CDR3 is TGCGCCAGCAGGGACTCCTACGAGCAGTACTTC. Amino acid sequence: CASRDSYEQYF.

The chain combines TRBV6-5 with TRBJ2-5; D assignment may be TRBD1 or TRBD2 (5 bases each). The CDR3 length is 13 residues. CDR1 MNHEY and CDR2 SVGAGI come from the germline V gene. The V end was cut by 5 bases, the J end by 1 base, with 8 bases between. The CDR3 DNA reads TGTGCCAGCAGTCCCGGGACCCAAGAGACCCAGTACTTC. Translated, it gives CASSPGTQETQYF.

The chain couples TRBV6-5 to TRBJ1-3; TRBD1 might be the D (5 bases). Germline V gene sequence: CDR1 MNHEY, CDR2 SVGAGI. Trimming took off 6 bases at V and 3 bases at J, with 15 bases between the two ends. The CDR3 totals 15 residues. As DNA, the CDR3 is TGTGCCAGCAGCCCCGGGGCTTTTTTTGGAAACACCATATATTTT. This codes for CASSPGAFFGNTIYF.

A single count supports this clone. The V gene is TRBV6-5, the J gene TRBJ1-2; weak D call: TRBD1 (5 bases). The CDR3 is 15 residues long. Between the trimmed V and J ends, which lost 7 bases and 0 bases, there was a span of 15 bases. Germline V CDR1 and CDR2: MNHEY, SVGAGI. The CDR3 DNA reads TGTGCCAGCACCACTAGGACAAACTCTAACTATGGCTACACCTTC. This gives the protein CASTTRTNSNYGYTF.

The chain joins TRBV24-1 to TRBJ2-3; D gene ambiguous. There are 13 residues in the CDR3. V was clipped by 3 bases and J by 3 bases, with 6 bases between them. In germline, CDR1 is KGHDR, CDR2 SFDVKD. DNA of the CDR3: TGTGCCACCAGTGATGCCCGTACAGATACGCAGTATTTT. Protein sequence: CATSDARTDTQYF.

The chain has TRBV4-3 and TRBJ1-1; D remains unclear. This CDR3 has 12 amino acids. The germline CDR1 and CDR2 sequences are LGHNA and YSLEER. Trimming pared 4 bases from V and 1 base from J, leaving 4 bases between. CDR3 DNA: TGCGCCAGCAGCCCGGGGAACACTGAAGCTTTCTTT. Its translation is CASSPGNTEAFF.

CDR3 sequence (DNA): TGCGCCAGCAGCCAAGTTCGAGGGGGCTATGGCTACACCTTC. Its translation is CASSQVRGGYGYTF. The gene calls are TRBV4-3 and TRBJ1-2; perhaps TRBD1 as D (6 bases). CDR1 and CDR2 (germline): LGHNA, YSLEER. The CDR3 has 14 amino acids. The ends were cut back, 1 base at V and 4 bases at J, with 10 bases in the middle.

The V gene is TRBV11-2, the J gene TRBJ1-3; TRBD1 matches at 9 bases. J gave up 10 bases and V 5 bases, and 12 bases lay outside the gene matches. Germline V gene data show CDR1 as SGHAT and CDR2 as FQNNGV. This CDR3 has 15 amino acids. CDR3 bases: TGTGCCAGCAGCGTTGGACAGGGGACCTCGAGAACCATATATTTT. This sequence encodes CASSVGQGTSRTIYF.

The rearrangement links TRBV5-4 to TRBJ1-2; 8 bases map to TRBD1. The V gene's germline CDR1 is SGHNT and CDR2 YYREEE (reference sequence). CDR3 length: 13 residues. The trim removed 4 bases at V and 7 bases at J, leaving 6 bases unmatched. The CDR3 nucleotides are TGTGCCAGCAGCGCGGACAGGGTGGGTGGCTACACCTTC. This translates into CASSADRVGGYTF.

The chain has TRBV12-3 or TRBV12-4 and TRBJ1-6; 7 bases align to TRBD1. The length of the CDR3 is 13 residues. V lost 5 bases to trimming and J lost 13 bases; unmatched junction nucleotides: 8. In DNA form, the CDR3 reads TGTGCCAGCAGTCCCGGGACAGTTGGGCCCCTCCACTTT. Translating it yields CASSPGTVGPLHF.

The chain is built from TRBV7-8 and TRBJ1-5, with D perhaps matching TRBD1 (5 bases). V was clipped by 5 bases and J by 10 bases, with 15 bases between them. From germline, CDR1 is SGHVS and CDR2 FQNEAQ. The length of the CDR3 is 13 residues. The CDR3 nucleotides are TGTGCCAGCAGCCCGGACACACTTTTACCCCAGCATTTT. This encodes CASSPDTLLPQHF.

This rearrangement joins TRBV5-1 to TRBJ2-5; TRBD1 is a possible D gene (6 bases). V lost 0 bases, J lost 5 bases, and 11 bases lay in between. The V gene's germline CDR1 is SGHRS and CDR2 YFSETQ. The CDR3 consists of 14 residues. CDR3 in amino acids: CASSLATGMETQYF. DNA for the CDR3: TGCGCCAGCAGCTTGGCTACAGGGATGGAGACCCAGTACTTC.

The CDR3 is CASSLTPGGLATEAFF. CDR3 sequence (DNA): TGTGCCAGCAGTTTGACTCCCGGAGGTTTGGCCACTGAAGCTTTCTTT. The V call is TRBV27, the J call TRBJ1-1; no clear D. The CDR3 length is 16 residues. CDR1 and CDR2 (germline): MNHEY, SMNVEV (reference sequence). Trimming left V 3 bases short and J 4 bases short, with 18 bases between.

This clone was seen only a few times. This chain joins TRBV3-1 (or the pseudogene TRBV3-2) and TRBJ2-1; 9 nucleotides align to TRBD2. V gave up 6 bases and J gave up 5 bases; unmatched junction bases: 5. Germline values: CDR1 LGHDT, CDR2 YNNKEL (reference sequence). There are 14 residues in the CDR3. CDR3 nucleotide sequence: TGTGCCAGCAGTGGCGGGGGGGGAAACAATGAGCAGTTCTTC. Protein product: CASSGGGGNNEQFF.